This T cell receptor (beta chain) was captured in a study of cytotoxic CD8 clonotypes in ibrutinib-treated CLL. Overall study context: The authors obtained response samples at a median of about 11 months of treatment, range 6 to 36. Study outcomes and limitations: Clonality, elevated at ibrutinib response, dropped back toward baseline at progression. The times at which samples were taken varied between sustained-remission and progressing patients. Clonality (at baseline) was higher than in age-matched healthy donors and tracked circulating CD8+ T-cell counts.

Sequencing was performed with immunoSEQ multiplex PCR; in TCRdb, only in-frame clones are kept and a portion is missing. The data hold hundreds of thousands of clones, with roughly 70% observed a single time. This clone was counted only a few times. Its target is unknown. The V gene lost 5 bases and the J gene lost 4 bases, with 14 bases spanning the gap. Germline loops: CDR1 SGHAT, CDR2 FQNNGV. The CDR3 contains 14 residues. The chain uses TRBV11-2 and TRBJ1-1; tentative D call: TRBD1 (5 bases). Sequencing was performed on PBMCs, taken after 36 months of ibrutinib treatment. The origin of this receptor is a human donor with chronic lymphocytic leukemia. The CDR3 nucleotides are TGTGCCAGCAGCGCCTCCCCCGGGGGCACTGAAGCTTTCTTT. Amino acids: CASSASPGGTEAFF.